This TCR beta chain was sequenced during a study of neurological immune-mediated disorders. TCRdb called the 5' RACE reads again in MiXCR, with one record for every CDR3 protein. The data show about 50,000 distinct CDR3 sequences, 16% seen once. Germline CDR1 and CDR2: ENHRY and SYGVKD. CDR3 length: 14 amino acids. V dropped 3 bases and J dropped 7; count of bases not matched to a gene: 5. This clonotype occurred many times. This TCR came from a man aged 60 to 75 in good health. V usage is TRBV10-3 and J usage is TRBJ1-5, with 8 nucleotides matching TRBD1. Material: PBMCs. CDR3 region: CAISDFGQGQPQHF. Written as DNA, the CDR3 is TGTGCCATCAGTGATTTCGGACAGGGCCAGCCCCAGCATTTT.